This T cell receptor beta chain was profiled in a study of technical replicates of blood from several donors. Regarding this clone: At one boundary the junction diverges from the germline segment, which might be a read error.

This CDR3 has 14 amino acids. Germline-derived CDR1 and CDR2 are SGHNT and YYREEE (reference sequence). Generated by immunoSEQ multiplex PCR, the TCRdb table keeps only in-frame clones and is missing some. The profile shows around 76,000 clones, roughly 89% of them singletons. The chain carries TRBV5-4 and TRBJ2-3, with TRBD1 identical over 7 bases. Sequencing input: T cells isolated from PBMCs. This clonotype was sampled from a human donor in good health. CDR3 loop: CACRGSLSTDTQYF. The CDR3 coding sequence is TGTGCCTGCAGGGGGAGCCTTAGCACAGATACGCAGTATTTT. Looking up the rest from reference TRBV5-4 and TRBJ2-3 gives the full variable domain: ETGVTQSPTHLIKTRGQQVTLRCSSQSGHNTVSWYQQALGQGPQFIFQYYREEENGRGNFPPRFSGLQFPNYSSELNVNALELDDSALYLCACRGSLSTDTQYFGPGTRLTVL.